Below are 16 T cell receptor beta chains sequenced from a single sample in a study of patients and donors after allogeneic stem cell transplantation. TCRdb processed the RT-PCR reads anew with MiXCR; each CDR3 protein has one entry. Here the sample spans 400,000 to 500,000 distinct CDR3 sequences, 16% being singletons. The specimen sequenced was blood, either unsorted or a sorted T cell fraction (not recorded which). These receptors all come from a human donor who was either an allogeneic HSCT recipient or a stem cell or donor lymphocyte infusion donor (not recorded which). It is not recorded whose cells these are; they may come from a transplant donor.

This clonotype was found many times. An end of the junction differs from the germline gene, which may be a read error. This rearrangement joins TRBV7-7 to TRBJ2-3; 7 positions match TRBD2. Germline CDR1 and CDR2: SSHAT and FNYEAQ (reference sequence). CDR3 length: 16 amino acids. For the CDR3, the DNA is TGTGCTAGCAGCCCGAGCGGGGCGACTAGCACAGATACGCAGTATTTT. Translated, it gives CASSPSGATSTDTQYF. Filled out from reference TRBV7-7 and TRBJ2-3, the complete variable domain reads GAGVSQSPRYKVTKRGQDVTLRCDPISSHATLYWYQQALGQGPEFLTYFNYEAQPDKSGLPSDRFSAERPEGSISTLTIQRTEQRDSAMYRCASSPSGATSTDTQYFGPGTRLTVL.

V and J are TRBV20-1 and TRBJ2-5, with a weak D call TRBD2 (6 bases). The CDR3 length is 13 residues. V shed 3 bases and J shed 3 bases, with 11 bases lying between them. In germline, CDR1 is DFQATT, CDR2 SNEGSKA (reference sequence). The CDR3 nucleotides are TGCAGTGCTAGGGGGACTCCAAAAGAGACCCAGTACTTC. This gives the protein CSARGTPKETQYF.

This clonotype came up a few times. The chain couples TRBV7-2 to TRBJ2-7, with 9 bases lining up with TRBD2. Germline V gives CDR1 SGHTA, CDR2 FQGNSA. This CDR3 spans 16 amino acids. J gave up 6 bases and V 4 bases, and 13 bases lay outside the gene matches. The CDR3 is CASSSRLAAIPLEQYF. Here the CDR3 DNA reads TGTGCCAGCAGCTCCCGACTAGCGGCAATCCCCCTCGAGCAGTACTTC.

This clonotype was recorded a few times. This chain connects TRBV12-3 or TRBV12-4 to TRBJ2-1; TRBD2 matches at 11 bases. The CDR3 sequence is 15 residues long. V shed 6 bases and J 4 bases; nucleotides not matched to a gene: 5. The CDR3 reads CASRLAGGGYNEQFF. In nucleotides, the CDR3 is TGTGCCAGCAGGCTAGCGGGAGGTGGGTACAATGAGCAGTTCTTC.

This chain uses TRBV20-1 with TRBJ1-2; D remains ambiguous. The germline V gene has CDR1 DFQATT and CDR2 SNEGSKA (reference sequence). The V end lost 0 bases, the J end lost 4 bases, and 12 bases lay between the germline ends. This CDR3 is built from 14 residues. The CDR3 protein is CSARDQSGPYGYTF. CDR3 DNA: TGCAGTGCTAGAGATCAATCCGGACCCTATGGCTACACCTTC.

This clonotype was picked up many times. This chain connects TRBV7-9 to TRBJ2-2, with TRBD2 identical over 13 bases. After removal of 8 bases from V and 6 bases from J, the junction contained 9 bases not matched to a gene. This CDR3 is built from 16 residues. In germline, CDR1 is SEHNR, CDR2 FQNEAQ (reference sequence). As DNA, the CDR3 is TGTGCCAGCCCGGGACTAGCGGGGTTAACACCCGGGGAGCTGTTTTTT. Translation: CASPGLAGLTPGELFF. Variable domain in full (rest from reference TRBV7-9 and TRBJ2-2): DTGVSQNPRHKITKRGQNVTFRCDPISEHNRLYWYRQTLGQGPEFLTYFQNEAQLEKSRLLSDRFSAERPKGSFSTLEIQRTEQGDSAMYLCASPGLAGLTPGELFFGEGSRLTVL.

This clonotype occurred a few times. The V gene is TRBV7-9, the J gene TRBJ1-5; maybe TRBD1 (6 bases). CDR1 is SEHNR and CDR2 is FQNEAQ in the germline V gene (reference sequence). The ends were cut back, 1 base at V and 7 bases at J, with 11 bases in the middle. This CDR3 has 14 amino acids. In nucleotides, the CDR3 is TGTGCCAGCAGCTTAGAGGGGGAAGGACAGCCCCAGCATTTT. Residues: CASSLEGEGQPQHF.

This clonotype was counted only a few times. V usage is TRBV6-2 or TRBV6-3 and J usage is TRBJ1-5, with 7 bases lining up with TRBD1. The CDR3 sequence is 15 residues long. The germline V gene encodes CDR1 MNHEY and CDR2 SVGEGT. Unmatched junction bases numbered 7, after V lost 2 bases and J lost 6 bases. The CDR3 sequence is CASSYEGGGGQPQHF. DNA of the CDR3: TGTGCCAGCAGTTACGAAGGGGGCGGGGGTCAGCCCCAGCATTTT.

This clonotype was counted a few times. This chain links TRBV10-3 with TRBJ2-7; the match to TRBD2 covers 7 bases. Looked up from germline, CDR1 is ENHRY and CDR2 is SYGVKD. J lost 4 bases, V lost 0 bases, and 9 bases had no gene match. The CDR3 is made up of 16 amino acids. CDR3 sequence (DNA): TGTGCCATCAGTGAGTCGAGTGCGGGAGTAGTTTACGAGCAGTACTTC. It yields the protein CAISESSAGVVYEQYF.

The chain has TRBV24-1 and TRBJ2-5; a possible D gene is TRBD2 (6 bases). Trimming removed 4 bases from V and 9 bases from J, with 14 bases in between. The CDR3 consists of 13 residues. The V gene's germline CDR1 is KGHDR and CDR2 SFDVKD. The CDR3 protein is CATSEGKGRPQYF. The CDR3 bases are TGTGCCACCAGTGAGGGCAAGGGGAGGCCCCAGTACTTC.

This clonotype appeared a few times. The J gene is TRBJ2-1, the V gene TRBV5-1; no clear D. Trimming cost V 2 bases and J 7 bases, with 16 bases left between them. Germline values: CDR1 SGHRS, CDR2 YFSETQ. The CDR3 runs to 15 residues. The CDR3 region is CASSFEPHSSNEQFF. The CDR3 DNA reads TGCGCCAGCAGCTTTGAACCCCATTCTAGTAATGAGCAGTTCTTC.

In its sample, this clonotype was seen a few times. The gene calls are TRBV3-1 and TRBJ2-3; D not resolved. CDR3 length equals 14 residues. The V and J ends lost 1 base and 0 bases respectively, with 5 bases between them. Germline-derived CDR1 and CDR2 are LGHDT and YNNKEL (reference sequence). CDR3 protein: CASSQGISTDTQYF. CDR3 in DNA: TGTGCCAGCAGCCAAGGCATCAGCACAGATACGCAGTATTTT.

The sample holds a few counts of this clonotype. The chain has TRBV11-2 and TRBJ1-6; D gene uncertain. The CDR3 spans 16 residues. Germline V gene lookup returns CDR1 SGHAT and CDR2 FQNNGV. V dropped 0 bases and J dropped 7 bases, with 13 bases sitting between them. The CDR3 coding sequence is TGTGCCAGCAGCTTAGAAATGGCAGCCACCAATTCACCCCTCCACTTT. The encoded protein is CASSLEMAATNSPLHF.

This chain connects TRBV5-1 to TRBJ1-1, with a tentative D call TRBD1 (6 bases). Germline V gene data show CDR1 as SGHRS and CDR2 as YFSETQ. The germline V and J ends were trimmed by 2 bases and 1 base, with 12 bases remaining between them. This CDR3 contains 15 residues. The CDR3, as DNA: TGCGCCAGCAGCTTTTGGGGGGCGGCGAACACTGAAGCTTTCTTT. It encodes CASSFWGAANTEAFF. Looking up the rest from reference TRBV5-1 and TRBJ1-1 gives the full variable domain: KAGVTQTPRYLIKTRGQQVTLSCSPISGHRSVSWYQQTPGQGLQFLFEYFSETQRNKGNFPGRFSGRQFSNSRSEMNVSTLELGDSALYLCASSFWGAANTEAFFGQGTRLTVV.

The CDR3 region is CASRNREQPQHF. The CDR3 coding sequence is TGTGCCAGCAGAAACAGGGAACAGCCCCAGCATTTT. This chain connects TRBV2 to TRBJ1-5; D possibly corresponds to TRBD1 (6 bases). V was shortened by 6 bases and J by 7 bases, with 10 bases between the two germline ends. The CDR3 is 12 residues long. Germline CDR1 is SNHLY and CDR2 is FYNNEI.

This clonotype turned up a few times. The chain is built from TRBV2 and TRBJ2-5; 15 bases align to TRBD2. Germline V CDR1 and CDR2: SNHLY, FYNNEI. The CDR3 spans 15 residues. J gave up 4 bases and V 4 bases, and 1 base lay outside the gene matches. The CDR3 spells CASSGGLAGGETQYF. CDR3 nucleotide sequence: TGTGCCAGCAGTGGGGGACTAGCGGGGGGAGAGACCCAGTACTTC.